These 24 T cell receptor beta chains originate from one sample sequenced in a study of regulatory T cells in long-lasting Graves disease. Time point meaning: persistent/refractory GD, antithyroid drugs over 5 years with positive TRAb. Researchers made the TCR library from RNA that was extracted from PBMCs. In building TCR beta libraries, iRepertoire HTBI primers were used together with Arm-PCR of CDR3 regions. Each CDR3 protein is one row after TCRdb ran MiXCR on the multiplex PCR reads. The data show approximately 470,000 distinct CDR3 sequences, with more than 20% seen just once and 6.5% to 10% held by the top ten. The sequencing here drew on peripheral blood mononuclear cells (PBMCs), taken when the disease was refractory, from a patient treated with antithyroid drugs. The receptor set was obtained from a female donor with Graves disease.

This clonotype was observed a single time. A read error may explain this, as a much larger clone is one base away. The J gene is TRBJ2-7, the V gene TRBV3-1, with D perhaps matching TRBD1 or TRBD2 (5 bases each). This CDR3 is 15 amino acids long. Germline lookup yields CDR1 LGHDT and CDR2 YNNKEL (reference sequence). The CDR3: CTSSLRGFVGVEQYF. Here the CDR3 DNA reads TGTACCAGCAGCCTGAGGGGTTTTGTCGGGGTCGAGCAGTACTTC.

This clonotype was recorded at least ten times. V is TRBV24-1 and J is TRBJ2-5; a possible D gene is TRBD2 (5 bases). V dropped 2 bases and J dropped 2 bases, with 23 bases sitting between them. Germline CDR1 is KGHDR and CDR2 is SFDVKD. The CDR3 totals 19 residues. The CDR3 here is CATSDSRAVTRVLQETQYF. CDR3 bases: TGTGCCACCAGTGATTCGCGAGCGGTCACAAGGGTTTTACAAGAGACCCAGTACTTC.

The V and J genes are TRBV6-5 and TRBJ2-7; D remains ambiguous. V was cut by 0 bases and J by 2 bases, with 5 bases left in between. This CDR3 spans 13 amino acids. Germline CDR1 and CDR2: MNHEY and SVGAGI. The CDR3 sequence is CASSYSNTYEQYF. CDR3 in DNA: TGTGCCAGCAGTTACTCGAATACCTACGAGCAGTACTTC.

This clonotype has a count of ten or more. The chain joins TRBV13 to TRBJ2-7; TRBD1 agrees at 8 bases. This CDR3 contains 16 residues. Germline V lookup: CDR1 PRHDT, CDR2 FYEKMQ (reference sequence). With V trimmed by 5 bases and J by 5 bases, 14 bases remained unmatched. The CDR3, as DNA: TGTGCCAGCAGCCCTGAACCGTCGGGACAGGAGCACGAGCAGTACTTC. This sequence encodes CASSPEPSGQEHEQYF.

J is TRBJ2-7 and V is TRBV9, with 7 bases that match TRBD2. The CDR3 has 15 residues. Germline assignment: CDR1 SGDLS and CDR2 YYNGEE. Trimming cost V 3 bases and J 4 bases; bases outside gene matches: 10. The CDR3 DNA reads TGTGCCAGCAGCGGGGCCATGGGACTACAATACGAGCAGTACTTC. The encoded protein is CASSGAMGLQYEQYF.

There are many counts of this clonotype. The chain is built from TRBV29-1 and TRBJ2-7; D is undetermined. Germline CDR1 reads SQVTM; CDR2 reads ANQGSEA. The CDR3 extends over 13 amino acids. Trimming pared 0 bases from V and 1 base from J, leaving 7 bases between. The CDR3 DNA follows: TGCAGCGTTGAAGAGGCCTCTTCCTACGAGCAGTACTTC. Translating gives CSVEEASSYEQYF.

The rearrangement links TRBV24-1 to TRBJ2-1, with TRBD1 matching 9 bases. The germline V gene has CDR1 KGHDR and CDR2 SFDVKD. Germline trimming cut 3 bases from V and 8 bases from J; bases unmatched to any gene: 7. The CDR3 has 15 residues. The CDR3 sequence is CATSDLGQGGDEQFF. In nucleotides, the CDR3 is TGTGCCACCAGTGATCTGGGACAGGGCGGCGATGAGCAGTTCTTC.

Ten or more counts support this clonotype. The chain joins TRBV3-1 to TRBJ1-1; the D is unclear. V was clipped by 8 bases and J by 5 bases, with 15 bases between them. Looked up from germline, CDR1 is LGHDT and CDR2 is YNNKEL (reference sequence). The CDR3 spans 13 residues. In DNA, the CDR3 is TGTGCCAGCCGCGGGCCTCTCGGGACTGAAGCTTTCTTT. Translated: CASRGPLGTEAFF.

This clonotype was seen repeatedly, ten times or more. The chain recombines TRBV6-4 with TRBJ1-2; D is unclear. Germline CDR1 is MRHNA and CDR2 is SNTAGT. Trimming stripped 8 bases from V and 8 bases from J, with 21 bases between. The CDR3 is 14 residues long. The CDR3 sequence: CASGEIGVSRGYTF. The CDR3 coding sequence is TGTGCCAGCGGGGAGATTGGGGTCTCGAGAGGCTACACCTTC.

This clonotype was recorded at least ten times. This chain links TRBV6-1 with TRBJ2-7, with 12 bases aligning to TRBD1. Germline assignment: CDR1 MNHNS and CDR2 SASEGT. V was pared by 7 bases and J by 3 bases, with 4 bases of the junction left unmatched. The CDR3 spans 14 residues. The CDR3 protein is CASKGTGGGYEQYF. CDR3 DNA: TGTGCCAGCAAGGGGACAGGGGGCGGCTACGAGCAGTACTTC.

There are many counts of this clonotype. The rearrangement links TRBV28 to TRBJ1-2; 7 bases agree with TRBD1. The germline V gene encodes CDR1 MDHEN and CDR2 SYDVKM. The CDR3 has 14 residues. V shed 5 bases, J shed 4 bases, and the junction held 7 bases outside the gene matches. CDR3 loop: CASSIGTVVYGYTF. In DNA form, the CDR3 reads TGTGCCAGCAGTATTGGGACAGTTGTCTATGGCTACACCTTC.

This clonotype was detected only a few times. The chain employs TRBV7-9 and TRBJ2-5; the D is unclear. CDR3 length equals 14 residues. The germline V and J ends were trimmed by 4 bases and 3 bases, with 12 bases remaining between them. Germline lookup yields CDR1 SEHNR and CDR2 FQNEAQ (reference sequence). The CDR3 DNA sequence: TGTGCCAGCAGCTCCTCGGACGGAAAAGAGACCCAGTACTTC. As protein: CASSSSDGKETQYF.

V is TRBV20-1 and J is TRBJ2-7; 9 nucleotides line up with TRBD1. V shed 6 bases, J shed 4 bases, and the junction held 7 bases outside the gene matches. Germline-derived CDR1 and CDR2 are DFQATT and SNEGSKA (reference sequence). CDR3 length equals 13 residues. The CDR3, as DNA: TGCAGTGCCCCGGGACAGGGCGGGTACGAGCAGTACTTC. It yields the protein CSAPGQGGYEQYF.

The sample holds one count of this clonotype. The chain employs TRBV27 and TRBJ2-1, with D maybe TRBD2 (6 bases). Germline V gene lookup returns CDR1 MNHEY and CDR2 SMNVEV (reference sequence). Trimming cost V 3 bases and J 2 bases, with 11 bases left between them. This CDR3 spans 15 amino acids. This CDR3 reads CASSLEGVAYNEQFF. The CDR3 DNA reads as TGTGCCAGCAGTTTGGAGGGCGTAGCCTACAATGAGCAGTTCTTC.

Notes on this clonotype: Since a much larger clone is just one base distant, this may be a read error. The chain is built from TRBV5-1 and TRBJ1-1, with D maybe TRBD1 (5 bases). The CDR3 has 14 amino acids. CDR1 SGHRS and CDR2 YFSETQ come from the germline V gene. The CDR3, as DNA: TGCGCCAGCAGCTTGTATGGGAGAGGGACTGAAGCTTCCTTT. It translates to CASSLYGRGTEASF. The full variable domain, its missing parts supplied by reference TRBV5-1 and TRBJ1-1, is KAGVTQTPRYLIKTRGQQVTLSCSPISGHRSVSWYQQTPGQGLQFLFEYFSETQRNKGNFPGRFSGRQFSNSRSEMNVSTLELGDSALYLCASSLYGRGTEASFGQGTRLTVV.

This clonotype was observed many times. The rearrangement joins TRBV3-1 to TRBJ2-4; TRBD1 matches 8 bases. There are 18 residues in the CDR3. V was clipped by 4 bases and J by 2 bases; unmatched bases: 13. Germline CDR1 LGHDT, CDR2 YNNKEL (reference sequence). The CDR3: CASSPQRQGRSTKNIQYF. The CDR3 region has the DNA TGTGCCAGCAGCCCCCAACGACAGGGGAGGTCAACCAAAAACATTCAGTACTTC.

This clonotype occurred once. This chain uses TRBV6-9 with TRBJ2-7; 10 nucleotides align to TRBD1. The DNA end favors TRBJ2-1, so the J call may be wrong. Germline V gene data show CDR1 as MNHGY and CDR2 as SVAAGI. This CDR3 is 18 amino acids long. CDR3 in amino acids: CASSYTDRGLASGHEQFF. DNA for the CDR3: TGTGCCAGCAGTTACACCGACAGGGGGCTGGCTAGCGGCCATGAGCAGTTCTTC.

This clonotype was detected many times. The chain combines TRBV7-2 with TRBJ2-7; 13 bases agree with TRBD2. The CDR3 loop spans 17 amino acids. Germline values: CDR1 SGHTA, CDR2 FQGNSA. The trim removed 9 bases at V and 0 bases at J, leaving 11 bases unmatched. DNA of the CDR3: TGTGCCAGGACTAGCGGGAGGAGTAGAATATCCTCCTACGAGCAGTACTTC. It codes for CARTSGRSRISSYEQYF.

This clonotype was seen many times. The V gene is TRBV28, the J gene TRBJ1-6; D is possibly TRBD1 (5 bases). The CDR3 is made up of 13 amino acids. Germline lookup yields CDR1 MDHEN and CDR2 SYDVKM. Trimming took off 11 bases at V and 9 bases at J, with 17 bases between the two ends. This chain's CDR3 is CAAGGGASSPLHF. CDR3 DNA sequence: TGTGCCGCGGGGGGGGGAGCAAGTTCACCCCTCCACTTT.

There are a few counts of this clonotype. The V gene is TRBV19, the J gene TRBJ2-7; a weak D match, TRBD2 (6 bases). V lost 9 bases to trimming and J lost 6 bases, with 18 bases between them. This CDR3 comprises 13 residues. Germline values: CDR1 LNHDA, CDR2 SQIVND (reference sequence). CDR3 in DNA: TGTGCCAGCCCCGGGGGAAACAGGCTCGAGCAGTACTTC. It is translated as CASPGGNRLEQYF.

CDR3 protein: CASSEAALRGGEQYF. The CDR3 DNA reads as TGTGCCAGCAGTGAAGCGGCCCTCCGGGGGGGGGAGCAGTACTTC. The chain combines TRBV6-1 with TRBJ2-7; 8 bases align to TRBD2. The V gene end was trimmed by 0 bases and the J gene end by 7 bases; junction bases not matched to a gene: 8. CDR1 is MNHNS, CDR2 SASEGT, per germline. This CDR3 has 15 amino acids.

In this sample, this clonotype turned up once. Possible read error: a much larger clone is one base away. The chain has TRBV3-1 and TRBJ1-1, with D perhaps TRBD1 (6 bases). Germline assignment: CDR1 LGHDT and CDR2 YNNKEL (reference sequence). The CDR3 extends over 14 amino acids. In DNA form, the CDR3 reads TGTGCCAGCAGCCCCATACCCGGGGGCACTGGAGCTTTCTTT. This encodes CASSPIPGGTGAFF.

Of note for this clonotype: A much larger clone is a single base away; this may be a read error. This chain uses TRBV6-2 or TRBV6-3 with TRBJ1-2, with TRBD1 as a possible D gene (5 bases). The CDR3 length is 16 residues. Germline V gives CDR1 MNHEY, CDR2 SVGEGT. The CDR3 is CACSYSKRGVGYGYTF. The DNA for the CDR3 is TGTGCCTGCAGTTACTCGAAACGGGGCGTCGGCTATGGCTACACCTTC.

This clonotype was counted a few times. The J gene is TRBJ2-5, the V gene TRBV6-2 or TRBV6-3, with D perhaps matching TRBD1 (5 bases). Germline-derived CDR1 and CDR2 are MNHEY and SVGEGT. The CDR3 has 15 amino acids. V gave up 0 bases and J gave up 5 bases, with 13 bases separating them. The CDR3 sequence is CASSYSRMGPETQYF. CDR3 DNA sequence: TGTGCCAGCAGTTACTCGCGTATGGGGCCGGAGACCCAGTACTTC.